In this sample, the clone carrying this TCR beta chain turned up a few times. Its target is not known. This specimen belongs to a study of post-analysis software for immune sequencing data. As for the study in general: There were relapsing-remitting, secondary progressive and progressive-relapsing multiple sclerosis among the disease courses included. Study outcomes and limitations: In multiple sclerosis, normalized Chao1 diversity was significantly below that of controls. By F measure, samples from a shared preparation batch strongly co-clustered.

Libraries were made from TCR beta cDNA, and they carried unique molecular identifiers. One entry per CDR3 protein results from TCRdb running MiXCR on the PCR reads. This sample has approximately 770,000 distinct CDR3 sequences; about half occur once, and the top ten carry roughly 4.9%. This clonotype was obtained from a girl aged 10-17 years with multiple sclerosis. Specimen: blood.

For the CDR3, the DNA is TGTGCCAGCAGCGCGACTAGCGGGAGGGCCAACTACGAGCAGTACTTC. Protein: CASSATSGRANYEQYF. V usage is TRBV7-9 and J usage is TRBJ2-7, with 14 bases matching TRBD2. This CDR3 contains 16 residues. Trimming removed 5 bases from V and 3 bases from J; junction bases left unmatched: 6. Germline CDR1 SEHNR, CDR2 FQNEAQ (reference sequence). Variable domain in full (rest from reference TRBV7-9 and TRBJ2-7): DTGVSQNPRHKITKRGQNVTFRCDPISEHNRLYWYRQTLGQGPEFLTYFQNEAQLEKSRLLSDRFSAERPKGSFSTLEIQRTEQGDSAMYLCASSATSGRANYEQYFGPGTRLTVT.